This T cell receptor beta chain stems from a study of metastatic and nonmetastatic thyroid tumors. Study information: From malignant and benign thyroid patients, repertoires in blood and in tumor or nodule tissue were compared.

As handled by the study authors: Clinicopathological groups supplied CDR3 differences that were used to build a distant-metastasis classifier for papillary thyroid cancer. With MiXCR, TCRdb reprocessed the PCR reads. TCRdb, rather than the study authors, made the V and J calls. The data show about 92,000 clones, with 14% to 15% seen just once and 3.6% held by the top ten. Notes on this clone: Antigen unknown. A much bigger clone sits one base away, suggesting this may be a read error.

Broader study findings: Benign nodules were reported to have significantly lower TCR beta diversity than malignant thyroid tumors, in blood and tumor.

Germline loops: CDR1 LNHNV, CDR2 YYDKDF (reference sequence). Trimming shortened V by 4 bases and J by 8 bases, and 23 bases separated the two germline ends. CDR3 size: 16 residues. Ahead of thyroid surgery, no patient had received treatment of any kind. Specimen: blood. The clonotype was recovered from a female donor with papillary thyroid cancer or a benign thyroid nodule (not recorded which). Some clones in this sample may be carry-over from other donors' samples. V is TRBV15 and J is TRBJ1-1; possible D gene TRBD1, 5 bases. CDR3 residues: CATSIDLGAGSAEAFF. The CDR3 DNA sequence: TGTGCCACCAGCATAGATCTCGGGGCAGGGTCGGCGGAAGCTTTCTTT.